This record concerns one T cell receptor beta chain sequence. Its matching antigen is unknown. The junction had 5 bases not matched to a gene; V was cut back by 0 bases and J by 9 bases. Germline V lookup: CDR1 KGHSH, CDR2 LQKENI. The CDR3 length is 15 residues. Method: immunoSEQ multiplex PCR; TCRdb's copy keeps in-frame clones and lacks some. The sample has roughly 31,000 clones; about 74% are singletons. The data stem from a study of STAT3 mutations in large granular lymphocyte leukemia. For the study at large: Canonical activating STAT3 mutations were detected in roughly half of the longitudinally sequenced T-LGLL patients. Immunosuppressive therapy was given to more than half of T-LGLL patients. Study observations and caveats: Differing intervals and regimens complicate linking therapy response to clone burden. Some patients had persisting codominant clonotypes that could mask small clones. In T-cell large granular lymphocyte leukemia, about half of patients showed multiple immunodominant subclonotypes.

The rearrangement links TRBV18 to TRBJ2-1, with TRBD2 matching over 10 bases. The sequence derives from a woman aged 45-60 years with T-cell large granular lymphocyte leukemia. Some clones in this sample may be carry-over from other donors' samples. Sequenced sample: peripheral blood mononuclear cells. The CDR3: CASSPPGSGRLEQFF. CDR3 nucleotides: TGTGCCAGCTCACCACCTGGTAGCGGGAGGCTTGAGCAGTTCTTC. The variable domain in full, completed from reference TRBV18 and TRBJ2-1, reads NAGVMQNPRHLVRRRGQEARLRCSPMKGHSHVYWYRQLPEEGLKFMVYLQKENIIDESGMPKERFSAEFPKEGPSILRIQQVVRGDSAAYFCASSPPGSGRLEQFFGPGTRLTVL.